This TCR beta chain emerged from a study of T cells in Graves' hyperthyroidism and ophthalmopathy. Study-level points and caveats: Most thyroid clonotypes expanded above 0.001 appeared in blood too. Ophthalmopathy was told apart from stable hyperthyroidism by a 13 V-J model. For ophthalmopathy, model prediction preceded onset by a median around six months.

The germline V and J ends were trimmed by 2 bases and 4 bases, with 8 bases remaining between them. Germline values: CDR1 SEHNR, CDR2 FQNEAQ (reference sequence). This CDR3 has 14 amino acids. This clonotype occurred a few times. Its antigen is unknown. Orbital computed tomography and thyroid ultrasound, together with serum TRAb and thyroxine and clinical symptoms, were used for diagnoses. The investigators amplified TCR beta CDR3 regions from RNA transcripts. In the first-round RT-PCR of the TCR CDR3, the HTBI primer set was used. Each CDR3 protein is one row after TCRdb ran MiXCR on the multiplex PCR reads. Among around 350,000 distinct CDR3 sequences listed, approximately 14% were seen once.

The material sequenced was blood. This chain joins TRBV7-9 and TRBJ2-2, with D perhaps matching TRBD1 (5 bases). The sequence came from a woman aged 25 to 39 with Graves' ophthalmopathy. CDR3 DNA sequence: TGTGCCAGCAGCTTACAGGGATTCACCGGGGAGCTGTTTTTT. This sequence encodes CASSLQGFTGELFF.